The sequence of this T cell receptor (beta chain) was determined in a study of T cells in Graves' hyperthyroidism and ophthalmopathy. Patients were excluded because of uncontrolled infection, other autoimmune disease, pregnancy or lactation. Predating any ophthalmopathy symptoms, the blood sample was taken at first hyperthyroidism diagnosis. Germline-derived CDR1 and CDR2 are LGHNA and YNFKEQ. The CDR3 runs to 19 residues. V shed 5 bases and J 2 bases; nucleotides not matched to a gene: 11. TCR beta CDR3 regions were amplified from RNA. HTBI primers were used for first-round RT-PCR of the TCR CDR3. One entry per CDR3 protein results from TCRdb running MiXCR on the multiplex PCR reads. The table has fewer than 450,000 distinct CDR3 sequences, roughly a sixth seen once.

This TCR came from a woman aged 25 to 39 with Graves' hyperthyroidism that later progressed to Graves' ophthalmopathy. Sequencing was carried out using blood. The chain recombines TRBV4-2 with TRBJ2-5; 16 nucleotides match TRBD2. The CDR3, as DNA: TGTGCCAGCAGCGATATGGGACTAGCGGGAGGGGGGGAGCAAGAGACCCAGTACTTC. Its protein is CASSDMGLAGGGEQETQYF.